This TCR beta chain was observed in a study of blood T cell repertoires in COVID-19 (dated by TCRdb to 2018 to 2020). Background on the whole study: Collaborator samples came from the United States, Italy and Spain and covered acute and convalescent phases of COVID-19. The prospective study material was composed of cDNA or gDNA derived from T cells, B-cell-depleted T cells, or PBMCs. Deeply sampled blood TCRbeta repertoires from subjects exposed to, actively infected with, or recovered from COVID-19 were included in the dataset. The repertoires were made available in a free public database intended to serve as a resource for research on the immune response to SARS-CoV-2. Samples were obtained from the ongoing ImmuneRACE study (first 160 participants) and from about 1,300 subjects provided by 6 global collaborators. A de-identified subject ID, COVID-19 status, age in years and sex were almost always included in the sample metadata. Where available, HLA class I and class II types were taken from metadata supplied by the sample provider and were not determined by assay-based typing.

Comments on this clone: Its antigen is not yet known. Base-call qualities are not available, and no considerably larger clone is one nucleotide away. Additional DNA sequences in this sample encode the identical CDR3.

Study-level results and caveats: Clinical and demographic metadata were provided uncurated, with the amount varying by source and participant.

Counted from cysteine to phenylalanine, this CDR3 has 13 amino acids. Solely the CDR3 DNA is kept, with 39 bases framed from the first base. Ends trimmed: V by 6 bases, J by 4 bases; bases unmatched to a gene: 3. The germline V gene (reference sequence) provides CDR1 LNHDA and CDR2 SQIVND. In the prospective study, participants were roughly 18 to 100 years old, resided in about two dozen geographic areas of the United States, and were enrolled through a virtual design. To assign participants to cohorts, the prospective study relied on clinical history that participants themselves reported in a screening survey and a study questionnaire. Recovered participants in ImmuneRACE Cohort 3 were defined by two consecutive negative NP/OP PCR tests, clearance by a healthcare professional, or resolution of symptoms. Mobile phlebotomists in the prospective study collected whole blood, serum and a nasopharyngeal or oropharyngeal swab from every participant. Prospective study participants could optionally give additional blood draws and questionnaires over a roughly two-month period. Prospective study blood samples were shipped either frozen or at room temperature before DNA extraction.

TCRbeta CDR3 regions were amplified from genomic DNA by means of the immunoSEQ Assay, a bias-controlled multiplex PCR. As for the authors' bioinformatics: The number of nucleated cells in each sample was estimated by amplification of reference gene primers within the assay. Sequence reads were collapsed and filtered to measure the absolute abundance of every unique TCRbeta CDR3 rearrangement. Productive Simpson clonality was computed per sample as the square root of Simpson's diversity index over productive rearrangements. TCRdb retrieved this table from immuneACCESS and kept in-frame rearrangements only. Not all clones are present; in checked studies, unresolved V genes account for under half, and no reason is known for the remainder. That table furnishes V, J and clone size, whereas the DNA furnished D and trimming. Here the sample has approximately 290,000 clones; approximately 92% occur a single time. The ten largest clones represent around 1.1% of the sample.

The source is a woman in her thirties who had recovered from COVID-19. The sequencing input was PBMCs or T cells enriched from blood (not recorded which). The chain was built from TRBV19 and TRBJ2-7, with 10 bases aligning to TRBD1. The CDR3 protein: CASSRDRGYEQYF. The base sequence is TGTGCCAGTAGCCGGGACAGGGGATACGAGCAGTACTTC.